These T cell receptor beta chains were read from a single sample in a study of cytomegalovirus exposure and HLA in healthy donors. Produced via immunoSEQ multiplex PCR; TCRdb's table is partial and in-frame only. The table has some 120,000 clones, more than 75% seen once. Sequences were obtained from PBMCs. Receptors were obtained from a middle-aged woman in good health and CMV-seropositive. The CDR3 runs from the conserved cysteine through the conserved F or W. The D gene is left open where the match is weak. Clone size is not always given. Where it is, it says once, few, many or a class for expanded clones.

size	D	V	J	DNA	CDR3
once	NA	TRBV19	TRBJ2-2	TGTGCCACTCAGAGGTGGGGGGTGGGGAACACCGGGGAGCTGTTTTTT	CATQRWGVGNTGELFF
NA	TRBD1	TRBV30	TRBJ1-3	TGTGCCTGGACCCGGGACAGGGGTGGAAACACCATATATTTT	CAWTRDRGGNTIYF
NA	TRBD2	TRBV13	TRBJ2-5	TGTGCCAGCAGCCGCACTGGACTAGCGGGGAGGCGGCAAGAGACCCAGTACTTC	CASSRTGLAGRRQETQYF
NA	TRBD1	TRBV6-1	TRBJ1-5	TGTGCCAGCACCCAAAACTTCGACAGGGCCCAGCATTTT	CASTQNFDRAQHF
NA	NA	TRBV7-2	TRBJ1-6	TGTGCCAGCAGCTTAGCTGTTACGGCAGGGAATTCACCCCTCCACTTT	CASSLAVTAGNSPLHF
few	NA	TRBV5-1	TRBJ1-1	TGCGCCAGCAGCTTGTCATTGAACACTGAAGCTTTCTTT	CASSLSLNTEAFF
NA	NA	TRBV28	TRBJ2-5	TGTGCCAGCAGCCTATGGAGGGGACGACAAGAGACCCAGTACTTC	CASSLWRGRQETQYF
few	TRBD1	TRBV5-6	TRBJ2-1	TGTGCCAGCAGTGAGACAGGGGGCAAGGATGAGCAGTTCTTC	CASSETGGKDEQFF
NA	NA	TRBV5-1	TRBJ2-1	TGCGCCAGCAGCCTAGACAATGAGCAGTTCTTC	CASSLDNEQFF
NA	TRBD2	TRBV5-1	TRBJ2-1	TGCGCCAGCAGCTTGTCAAGCGGGGGGTACAATGAGCAGTTCTTC	CASSLSSGGYNEQFF
once	TRBD1	TRBV27	TRBJ1-4	TGTGCCAGCAGGGGACAGGGGGCTTCAGGAAAACTGTTTTTT	CASRGQGASGKLFF
few	TRBD1	TRBV19	TRBJ1-2	TGTGCCAGTAGTATAGCAAACCCCGGGACAGGGACCTACTATGGCTACACCTTC	CASSIANPGTGTYYGYTF
NA	NA	TRBV5-4	TRBJ2-5	TGTGCCAGCAGCCCGGGACAACCGAAGGAGACCCAGTACTTC	CASSPGQPKETQYF
NA	NA	TRBV6-1	TRBJ1-1	TGTGCCAGCAGTGAAGGGTTCAGGGTCGCTGAAGCTTTCTTT	CASSEGFRVAEAFF
few	NA	TRBV18	TRBJ2-5	TGTGCCAGCTCACCAGAGAGGTCGGAGACCCAGTACTTC	CASSPERSETQYF
NA	TRBD1	TRBV2	TRBJ1-1	TGTGCCAGCAGTCCAACAGGGGGCTTGGGTGGCACTGAAGCTTTCTTT	CASSPTGGLGGTEAFF
once	TRBD1	TRBV2	TRBJ2-5	TGTGCCAGCAGGTCTAGGACAGGGGGGCAAGAGACCCAGTACTTC	CASRSRTGGQETQYF
once	NA	TRBV19	TRBJ1-6	TGTGCCAGTAGTATAGAGGGACATAGAGATTCACCCCTCCACTTT	CASSIEGHRDSPLHF
NA	NA	TRBV2	TRBJ1-5	TGTGCCAGCAGGATCGGTCAAAGCCCCAATCAGCCCCAGCATTTT	CASRIGQSPNQPQHF
NA	TRBD2	TRBV4-2	TRBJ2-1	TGTGCCAGCAGCCAAGAAGGGCTAGCGGGGGGTTTTTACAATGAGCAGTTCTTC	CASSQEGLAGGFYNEQFF
NA	TRBD1	TRBV10-3	TRBJ1-4	TGTGCCATCAGTGAACAGGGGTTGGGGGAAAAACTGTTTTTT	CAISEQGLGEKLFF
NA	NA	TRBV6-1	TRBJ2-5	TGTGCCAGCAGTTTAACAGGGTCAAAAGAGACCCAGTACTTC	CASSLTGSKETQYF
few	NA	TRBV19	TRBJ2-7	TGTGCCAGTCGGCGGACAAACTCCTACGAGCAGTACTTC	CASRRTNSYEQYF
NA	TRBD1	TRBV6-5	TRBJ1-1	TGTGCCAGTTACCCCTGGGACAGCCCGACTGAAGCTTTCTTT	CASYPWDSPTEAFF
NA	TRBD1	TRBV4-2	TRBJ2-5	TGTGCCAGCAGCCGAGGGACAGCGCAAGAGACCCAGTACTTC	CASSRGTAQETQYF
NA	NA	TRBV7-9	TRBJ2-2	TGTGCCAGCAGCTCCCCTCTTGGCAGGGGCCCCCCGAACACCGGGGAGCTGTTTTTT	CASSSPLGRGPPNTGELFF
NA	NA	TRBV5-1	TRBJ2-5	TGCGCCAGCAGCATTGCCTACGACAGTCCACAGGGGACCCAGTACTTC	CASSIAYDSPQGTQYF
NA	NA	TRBV10-3	TRBJ1-3	TGTGCCATCAGTGTAGGCCGGGGATCTGGAAACACCATATATTTT	CAISVGRGSGNTIYF
once	NA	TRBV18	TRBJ2-1	TGTGCCAGCTCACCACCGGCCAATGAGCAGTTCTTC	CASSPPANEQFF
NA	NA	TRBV2	TRBJ1-2	TGTGCCAGCAGTGTAGCCGGGTCGGCCTATGGCTACACCTTC	CASSVAGSAYGYTF
NA	NA	TRBV4-1	TRBJ1-2	TGCGCCAGCAGCCAAGGGATTTACAGGCAGCCAAACTATGGCTACACCTTC	CASSQGIYRQPNYGYTF
NA	NA	TRBV27	TRBJ1-2	TGTGCCAGCAGAAACACGGACAGACCCTATGGCTACACCTTC	CASRNTDRPYGYTF
few	NA	TRBV18	TRBJ1-3	TGTGCCAGCTCACCTCAGTACGACAGCTCTGGAAACACCATATATTTT	CASSPQYDSSGNTIYF
NA	NA	TRBV6-6	TRBJ1-1	TGTGCCAGCCTATTAGGGGGGGACACTGAAGCTTTCTTT	CASLLGGDTEAFF
once	TRBD2	TRBV7-9	TRBJ2-1	TGTGCCAGCAGCTTAAGAGCGGGGGAGGGTGAGCAGTTCTTC	CASSLRAGEGEQFF